This paragraph covers one TCR beta chain sequence. The antigen is not known. The sample comes from a study of cytomegalovirus exposure and HLA in healthy donors. Notes on the study in general: The investigators catalogued some 150 TCR beta chains as cytomegalovirus-associated.

PCR was performed using 60 Vbeta and 13 Jbeta primers. In the study's own analysis: A later analysis tallied tens of millions of unique TCR beta chains, some 10 million of them shared. TCRdb's table, derived via immunoSEQ multiplex PCR, lists solely in-frame clones and lacks some. The V and J calls and clone size are taken from that table; D and trimming were inferred from the DNA. This repertoire shows 150,000 or so clones, 70% to 90% found once; its top ten account for roughly 10%. J gave up 4 bases and V 3 bases, and 10 bases lay outside the gene matches. CDR1 is KGHSH and CDR2 is LQKENI in the germline V gene. CDR3 length: 16 amino acids.

The receptor comes from a man younger than 30 in good health and CMV-seropositive. Sequenced input: PBMCs. The chain couples TRBV18 to TRBJ1-2, with 8 bases identical to TRBD1. Here the CDR3 reads CASSPQARGLGYGYTF. As DNA, the CDR3 is TGTGCCAGCTCACCCCAGGCCAGGGGGCTTGGCTATGGCTACACCTTC. Full variable domain (rest looked up from reference TRBV18 and TRBJ1-2): NAGVMQNPRHLVRRRGQEARLRCSPMKGHSHVYWYRQLPEEGLKFMVYLQKENIIDESGMPKERFSAEFPKEGPSILRIQQVVRGDSAAYFCASSPQARGLGYGYTFGSGTRLTVV.